This record looks at one T cell receptor (beta chain) sequence and its context. These data are taken from a study of blood T cell repertoires in COVID-19. Looking at the study overall: COVID-19 samples collected from the United States, Italy and Spain covered acute and convalescent phases. Sources were T cells, B-cell-depleted T cells, or PBMCs; the material itself was cDNA or gDNA.

In the original analysis: Cell counts per sample came from amplifying reference gene primers. Method: immunoSEQ multiplex PCR; TCRdb's copy keeps in-frame clones and lacks some. That table supplies the V and J calls and clone size; D and trimming were determined from the DNA. The sample lists approximately 290,000 clones, under 85% seen once, with about 1% in the top ten. It was during active infection that Seattle patients were enrolled and then longitudinally followed. Germline CDR1 and CDR2: SGHTA and FQGTGA. J was trimmed by 5 bases and V by 5 bases; bases with no gene match: 1. The CDR3 is 13 amino acids.

The receptor comes from a human donor with COVID-19, enrolled during active disease. The donor label of this sample is uncertain. Sequenced sample: peripheral blood. The rearrangement joins TRBV7-3 to TRBJ1-5, with TRBD1 identical over 9 bases. CDR3 DNA sequence: TGTGCCAGCAGCGACAGGGGGGATCAGCCCCAGCATTTT. Amino acids: CASSDRGDQPQHF. The full variable domain, its missing parts supplied by reference TRBV7-3 and TRBJ1-5, is GAGVSQTPSNKVTEKGKYVELRCDPISGHTALYWYRQSLGQGPEFLIYFQGTGAADDSGLPNDRFFAVRPEGSVSTLKIQRTERGDSAVYLCASSDRGDQPQHFGDGTRLSIL.